Listed here is a single T cell receptor beta chain. The data are from a study of blood T cell repertoires in COVID-19. Per the study methods: From reference gene primer amplification, estimates of nucleated cell counts were derived. Method: immunoSEQ multiplex PCR; TCRdb's copy keeps in-frame clones and lacks some. That table is the source of V, J and clone size, and D and trimming were worked out from the DNA. This repertoire shows 70,000 to 95,000 clones, about 81% found once; its top ten account for about 13%. Sequenced: peripheral blood. This sequence originates from a human donor in a cohort sampled during active COVID-19.

The CDR3 DNA follows: TGTGCCAGCAGCTTGGGGCCTCACAGGGACTCCTACGAGCAGTACTTC. Its protein product is CASSLGPHRDSYEQYF. J is TRBJ2-7 and V is TRBV5-5, with TRBD1 as a possible D gene (6 bases). The CDR3 totals 16 residues. The germline CDR1 and CDR2 sequences are SGHKS and YYEKEE (reference sequence). V lost 0 bases and J 0 bases, leaving 13 bases between the germline ends.